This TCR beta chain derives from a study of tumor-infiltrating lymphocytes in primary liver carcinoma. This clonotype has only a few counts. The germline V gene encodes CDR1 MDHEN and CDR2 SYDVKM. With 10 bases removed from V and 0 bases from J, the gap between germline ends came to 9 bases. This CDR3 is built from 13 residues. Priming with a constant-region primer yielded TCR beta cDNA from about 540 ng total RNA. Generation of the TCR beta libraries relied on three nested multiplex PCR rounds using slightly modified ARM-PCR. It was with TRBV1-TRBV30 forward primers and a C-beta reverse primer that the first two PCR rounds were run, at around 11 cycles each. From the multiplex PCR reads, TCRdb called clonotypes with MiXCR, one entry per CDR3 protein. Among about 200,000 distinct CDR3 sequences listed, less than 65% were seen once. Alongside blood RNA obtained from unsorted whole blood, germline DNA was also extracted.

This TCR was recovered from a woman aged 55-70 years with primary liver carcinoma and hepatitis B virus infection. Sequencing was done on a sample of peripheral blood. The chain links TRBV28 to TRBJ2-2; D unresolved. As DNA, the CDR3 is TGTGCCACTGCGCTGACGAACACCGGGGAGCTGTTTTTT. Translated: CATALTNTGELFF.